The T cell receptor (beta chain) under discussion was sequenced for a study of blood T cell repertoires in COVID-19. Study-level information: COVID-19 samples, acute and convalescent, were from the United States, Italy and Spain.

The authors' processing: Using reference gene primer amplification, nucleated cell counts were estimated. Some clones are missing from TCRdb's copy, which holds only in-frame ones; the method was immunoSEQ multiplex PCR. The V and J calls and the clone size are those of that table, but D and trimming were determined from the DNA. This table holds approximately 170,000 clones, around 83% found once. Residents of approximately 25 US areas, aged about 18 to 95 years, made up the participants. The sample taken for sequencing was PBMCs or T cells enriched from blood (not recorded which). This receptor was obtained from a woman in her 50s in a cohort exposed to, infected with or recovered from COVID-19 (not recorded which).

DNA of the CDR3: TGTGCCAGCGAACTTGGGGGGAGCAATCAGCCCCAGCATTTT. Translation: CASELGGSNQPQHF. V gene TRBV28 combines with J gene TRBJ1-5; D perhaps matches TRBD1 (5 bases). CDR3 length equals 14 residues. Germline loops: CDR1 MDHEN, CDR2 SYDVKM. Trimming removed 8 bases at V and 1 base at J, with 12 bases between.